The present entry profiles one T cell receptor (beta chain) with its context. What this receptor recognizes is not known. It has no much larger one-base neighbor in the sample; base qualities were not kept. The CDR3 sequence holds 14 residues, the cysteine and phenylalanine included. Of the read, only the CDR3 DNA is kept; its 42 bases are in frame from base 1. Trimmed from V: 6 bases; trimmed from J: 4 bases; junction bases lacking a gene match: 7. Via the germline V gene (reference sequence), CDR1 is MNHNY and CDR2 SVGAGI. TCRbeta libraries were sequenced on an Illumina MiSeq, and an average of about 40,000 productive templates per sample was obtained. Multiplex PCR amplification was used to generate TCRbeta CDR3 libraries with the immunoSEQ assay. As for how the authors treated the data: Repertoire diversity was calculated as previously defined, and values close to 0 indicated extremely monoclonal samples. The table was pulled from immuneACCESS by TCRdb, which kept in-frame rearrangements only. Such tables lose some clones; where checked, under half of the loss comes from unresolved V genes, and the rest has no known cause. The V and J calls and clone size are taken from that table; D and trimming were inferred from the DNA. The sample table lists thousands of clones, 75% to 90% of them with a count of one. The ten largest make up 75% to 95% of the sample.

This entry comes from a study of STAT3 mutations in large granular lymphocyte leukemia (dated by TCRdb to the late 2010s). Describing the broader study: Canonical activating STAT3 mutations were detected in roughly half of the longitudinally sequenced T-LGLL patients. Patients with T-cell large granular lymphocyte leukemia underwent serial deep sequencing of TCRbeta CDR3 and STAT3 to reconstruct clonal hierarchy and dynamics. Each patient was sequenced at an average of approximately 4 time points, ranging from 2 to 8 samplings. A couple of patients with natural killer LGL leukemia were also sequenced longitudinally as controls within the study. More than half of T-LGLL patients received one or more immunosuppressive therapy regimens, with hematologic response in about 36% of those treated. From an initial cohort of under 250 LGL patients, eighteen representative T-LGLL cases were picked for longitudinal TCRbeta and STAT3 sequencing.

The investigation overall reported the following: At least one immunodominant TCRbeta clonotype was identified in every T-LGLL patient, and multiple immunodominant subclonotypes were identified in about half of the T-LGLL patients. Because no samples were available when a clone first appeared, clonal expansion had to be inferred from samplings taken at other points. TCR clonotype switching after therapy was observed in 6 of 18 patients, and all newly emerging clones were found to be STAT3 wild type. Because codominant clonotypes persisted in some patients, a small but highly pathogenic clone may have been missed. Dominant TCR clone burden was found to exceed STAT3 mutant burden in several patients, suggesting that STAT3 mutation arose secondarily within a pre-expanded clone. Linking therapy response to changes in TCR clonal burden was complicated by variable intervals between samplings and by differing treatment regimens.

The same DNA, extracted from blood mononuclear cells, served for both TCR sequencing and STAT3 sequencing. Here the chain combines TRBV6-6 and TRBJ2-7; TRBD1 lines up with 9 middle nucleotides. Sequencing input: peripheral blood mononuclear cells. The TCR was taken from a woman between 65 and 79 years old with T-cell large granular lymphocyte leukemia. Some clones in this sample may be carry-over from other donors' samples. The age is the age at diagnosis. The DNA is as follows: TGTGCCAGCAGGACCGGGACAGGGACTTACGAGCAGTACTTC. Its translation is CASRTGTGTYEQYF.